This TCR beta chain derives from a study of T cell repertoires in cytomegalovirus infection. Overall study: The public TCR beta signatures pointed to both CMV infection and matching HLA type. The study's findings and limits: Dominant in the ex vivo response were TCR beta clonotypes restricted by HLA-C and specific for CMV. Cumulative frequency of public TCR beta families picked out carriers of CMV plus the relevant HLA.

In its sample, this clonotype was seen a few times. Antigen unknown. Germline V gene sequence: CDR1 SEHNR, CDR2 FQNEAQ (reference sequence). Trimming removed 1 base at V and 7 bases at J, with 14 bases between. The CDR3 has 15 residues. Using its own MiXCR run on the reads, TCRdb lists one record per CDR3 protein. The table records 680,000 or so distinct CDR3 sequences, less than 40% of them present only once. This TCR came from a human donor in good health (CMV status not recorded). Some clones in this sample may be carry-over from other donors' samples. Sample: PBMCs. This sequence joins TRBV7-9 and TRBJ2-1, with D tentatively TRBD1 (6 bases). The CDR3 DNA sequence: TGTGCCAGCAGCTTAGGACAGGTCAACTCTAATGAGCAGTTCTTC. Translating gives CASSLGQVNSNEQFF.